A selection of T cell receptor beta chains follows, all from one sample in a study of CD8 T cells in Susac syndrome. Each CDR3 protein is one row after TCRdb ran MiXCR on the immunoSEQ multiplex PCR reads. The sample has fewer than 350,000 distinct CDR3 sequences; 70% to 90% are singletons. Sequences were obtained from CD8+ T cells from PBMCs. The source of these receptors is a human donor with multiple sclerosis. Both conserved end residues are part of each CDR3. Fields, in order: CDR3 protein, V gene, J gene, clone size. The size entry is marked missing in some rows and otherwise reads once, few, many or a size class.

CATSDTTGPYTGELFF	TRBV24-1	TRBJ2-2	.
CATSIPGLASRNEQFF	TRBV15	TRBJ2-1	.
CASSLFRAGVGYNEQFF	TRBV28	TRBJ2-1	.
CASGVLGGDSPLHF	TRBV27	TRBJ1-6	.
CASSLIQAGGTGELFF	TRBV27	TRBJ2-2	.
CASRLSPGTMPSTDTQYF	TRBV4-1	TRBJ2-3	.
CASSSYPRGSPRSNYGYTF	TRBV7-6	TRBJ1-2	.
CASSPGGQGYFYGYTF	TRBV5-4	TRBJ1-2	.
CASSYSRDRGPYEQYF	TRBV6-5	TRBJ2-7	few
CASSQNRDYREQFF	TRBV27	TRBJ2-1	.
CSVEGRVPYEQYF	TRBV29-1	TRBJ2-7	.
CASRWTPTYEQYF	TRBV6-2/TRBV6-3	TRBJ2-7	.
CSARPSDRVHQPQHF	TRBV20-1	TRBJ1-5	.
CASSQWVGYEQYF	TRBV4-2	TRBJ2-7	.
CASSLGKPYEQYF	TRBV27	TRBJ2-7	.
CASSYWTGTEDGQYF	TRBV6-2/TRBV6-3	TRBJ2-7	.
CASSEARDYGYTF	TRBV2	TRBJ1-2	.
CASSLSFRAGNTEAFF	TRBV5-1	TRBJ1-1	.
CASSQTQGSNQPQHF	TRBV4-1	TRBJ1-5	.
CASSLGRYTDTQYF	TRBV12-3/TRBV12-4	TRBJ2-3	.
CASSLEGYSTDTQYF	TRBV7-2	TRBJ2-3	.
CASTSGGSGYTF	TRBV6-2/TRBV6-3	TRBJ1-2	.
CASTPLAGAGNEQFF	TRBV12-3/TRBV12-4	TRBJ2-1	.
CASNPPWGAYEQYF	TRBV5-5	TRBJ2-7	.
CASSGTTGPYNEQFF	TRBV5-5	TRBJ2-1	.
CASSLGGRGTDTQYF	TRBV5-6	TRBJ2-3	.
CASSLIGGYEQYF	TRBV5-4	TRBJ2-7	few
CASSWISPALYTEAFF	TRBV27	TRBJ1-1	.
CASSHAPRRGRLGTQYF	TRBV3-1	TRBJ2-5	.
CASSFLGNEQYF	TRBV5-4	TRBJ2-7	.
CAWSGAPNTEAFF	TRBV30	TRBJ1-1	.
CASLQWGAADSYNEQFF	TRBV11-2	TRBJ2-1	.
CASRGQGGPYNEQFF	TRBV27	TRBJ2-1	.